Presented here are 13 T cell receptor beta chains from one specimen sequenced in a study of shared clonotypes between healthy human individuals. Positively selected for CCR7, the CD45RO-negative cells used as naive CD8 cells excluded terminally differentiated effector memory CD45RA+ cells. The repertoire was sequenced with immunoSEQ multiplex PCR; TCRdb's copy has only in-frame clones and lacks some. The sample records more than 2 million clones, approximately 92% being singletons. The sequenced material came from naive CD8+ T cells from PBMCs. The receptors here all came from a man between 18 and 29 years old in good health. Some clones in this sample may be carry-over from other donors' samples.

The rearrangement uses TRBV11-3 and TRBJ2-3; TRBD2 might be the D (6 bases). The ends were cut back, 5 bases at V and 4 bases at J, with 13 bases in the middle. Germline CDR1 and CDR2: SGHNT and YENEEA. The CDR3 is 14 residues long. The CDR3 region is CASSPGRGPDTQYF. DNA for the CDR3: TGTGCCAGCAGCCCGGGGCGGGGCCCAGATACGCAGTATTTT.

This clone occurred once. The J gene is TRBJ2-7, the V gene TRBV9; 8 bases fit TRBD1. The CDR3 has 17 amino acids. V gave up 0 bases and J gave up 2 bases; unmatched junction bases: 10. Germline CDR1 is SGDLS and CDR2 is YYNGEE. Written as DNA, the CDR3 is TGTGCCAGCAGCGTAGCCCCAGGACAGGGAAACCCCTACGAGCAGTACTTC. It encodes CASSVAPGQGNPYEQYF.

This clone appeared a single time. The rearrangement links TRBV9 to TRBJ2-7; 8 bases align to TRBD1. This CDR3 has 16 amino acids. The V gene's germline CDR1 is SGDLS and CDR2 YYNGEE. Unmatched junction bases numbered 15, after V lost 4 bases and J lost 6 bases. This CDR3 reads CASSPTSGQGSFEQYF. CDR3 DNA: TGTGCCAGCAGCCCTACCTCCGGACAGGGATCGTTCGAGCAGTACTTC.

This clone was found once. The J gene is TRBJ2-7, the V gene TRBV19, with D perhaps TRBD1 (6 bases). Per the germline V gene, CDR1 is LNHDA and CDR2 is SQIVND (reference sequence). CDR3 length: 13 amino acids. V gave up 5 bases and J gave up 6 bases, with 14 bases separating them. This CDR3 is CASSPRDNSEQYF. The CDR3 bases are TGTGCCAGTAGTCCCAGGGACAATAGCGAGCAGTACTTC.

This clone showed up just once. The chain is built from TRBV12-5 and TRBJ1-1; the D is unclear. V lost 3 bases and J lost 3, with 5 bases in between. Germline V gene data show CDR1 as LGHNT and CDR2 as FRNRAP. The CDR3 length is 12 residues. CDR3 sequence (DNA): TGTGCTAGTGGTTTCGGGTACACTGAAGCTTTCTTT. This encodes CASGFGYTEAFF.

The V gene is TRBV2, the J gene TRBJ2-7; perhaps TRBD2 as D (5 bases). This CDR3 has 13 amino acids. The germline V gene has CDR1 SNHLY and CDR2 FYNNEI. Trimming removed 4 bases from V and 3 bases from J, with 10 bases in between. CDR3 bases: TGTGCCAGCAGTGCCCCCACTAGCTACGAGCAGTACTTC. Its protein product is CASSAPTSYEQYF.

The chain is built from TRBV9 and TRBJ2-7; D possibly corresponds to TRBD1 (6 bases). In germline, CDR1 is SGDLS, CDR2 YYNGEE. The CDR3 is made up of 17 amino acids. The ends were cut back, 4 bases at V and 5 bases at J, with 25 bases in the middle. The CDR3 DNA sequence: TGTGCCAGCAGCCGTAAAGCCGGGACATCTCGGCGGGACGAGCAGTACTTC. Its translation: CASSRKAGTSRRDEQYF.

The table lists this clone with a count of one. This sample includes further DNA sequences coding for the same CDR3. The rearrangement links TRBV4-3 to TRBJ2-1; weak D call: TRBD1 (5 bases). Germline CDR1 LGHNA, CDR2 YSLEER. This CDR3 has 15 residues. Trimming stripped 1 base from V and 6 bases from J, with 13 bases between. CDR3 DNA: TGCGCCAGCAGCCAAGGGGCGGCTAGGGGCAATGAGCAGTTCTTC. Translation: CASSQGAARGNEQFF.

In nucleotides, the CDR3 is TGTGCCAGCAGCCAAGTGGTCGGCATTAGCAATCAGCCCCAGCATTTT. It is translated as CASSQVVGISNQPQHF. The V and J genes are TRBV16 and TRBJ1-5, with D unresolved. Germline-derived CDR1 and CDR2 are KGHSY and FQNENV. The CDR3 runs to 16 residues. V was trimmed by 2 bases and J by 0 bases, leaving 11 bases between them.

This clone showed up just a few times. The J gene is TRBJ1-5, the V gene TRBV11-2; D uncertain. The CDR3 has 11 amino acids. CDR1 SGHAT and CDR2 FQNNGV come from the germline V gene. V lost 7 bases and J lost 7, with 8 bases in between. The CDR3 region has the DNA TGTGCCAGCACCGATGGGCAGCCCCAGCATTTT. Translating gives CASTDGQPQHF.

The chain employs TRBV5-6 and TRBJ2-1, with D unclear. The CDR3 spans 15 residues. V was cut by 0 bases and J by 4 bases, with 11 bases left in between. CDR1 SGHDT and CDR2 YYEEEE come from the germline V gene. The CDR3 nucleotides are TGTGCCAGCAGCTTGGCTGGTAGCACTTACAATGAGCAGTTCTTC. This encodes CASSLAGSTYNEQFF.

This rearrangement joins TRBV7-9 to TRBJ2-5, with a possible D match to TRBD1 (5 bases). CDR1 and CDR2 (germline): SEHNR, FQNEAQ (reference sequence). With 4 bases removed from V and 0 bases from J, the gap between germline ends came to 15 bases. The CDR3 covers 16 residues. The CDR3 DNA reads as TGTGCCAGCAGCTCTAGGGGCCAGAGGTACCAAGAGACCCAGTACTTC. Protein product: CASSSRGQRYQETQYF. Filled out from reference TRBV7-9 and TRBJ2-5, the complete variable domain reads DTGVSQNPRHKITKRGQNVTFRCDPISEHNRLYWYRQTLGQGPEFLTYFQNEAQLEKSRLLSDRFSAERPKGSFSTLEIQRTEQGDSAMYLCASSSRGQRYQETQYFGPGTRLLVL.

The chain joins TRBV28 to TRBJ2-6, with D perhaps given as TRBD1 or TRBD2 (7 bases each). Trimming removed 5 bases at V and 0 bases at J, with 17 bases between. CDR1 and CDR2 (germline): MDHEN, SYDVKM. CDR3 length: 18 residues. CDR3 region: CASSHTGEGISGANVLTF. The CDR3 coding sequence is TGTGCCAGCAGTCATACAGGGGAGGGAATCTCTGGGGCCAACGTCCTGACTTTC.